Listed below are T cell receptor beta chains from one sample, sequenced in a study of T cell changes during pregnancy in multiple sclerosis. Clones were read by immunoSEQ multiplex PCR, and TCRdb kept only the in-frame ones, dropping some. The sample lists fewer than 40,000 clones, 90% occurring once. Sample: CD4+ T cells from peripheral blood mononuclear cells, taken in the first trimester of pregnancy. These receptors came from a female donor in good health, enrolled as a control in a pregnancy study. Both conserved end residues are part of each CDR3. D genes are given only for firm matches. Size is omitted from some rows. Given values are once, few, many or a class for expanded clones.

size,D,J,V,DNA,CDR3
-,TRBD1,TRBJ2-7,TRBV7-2,TGTGCCAGCAGCTTCGGACAGGGGAATCGCGAGCAGTACTTC,CASSFGQGNREQYF
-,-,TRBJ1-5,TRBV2,TGTGCCAGCAGAGGTCGCGAGGGCCCCAATCAGCCCCAGCATTTT,CASRGREGPNQPQHF
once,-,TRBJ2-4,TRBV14,TGTGCCAGCAGCCAAGAGGCGAGTGGGCCCGGCCGAAACATTCAGTACTTC,CASSQEASGPGRNIQYF
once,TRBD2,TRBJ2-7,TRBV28,TGTGCCAGCAGCCTACTAGCGGGGGGCTCCTACGAGCAGTACTTC,CASSLLAGGSYEQYF
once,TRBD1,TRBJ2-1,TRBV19,TGTGCCAGTAGTGGACAGGGTAGCTACAATGAGCAGTTCTTC,CASSGQGSYNEQFF
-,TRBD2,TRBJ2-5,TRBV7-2,TGTGCCAGCAGCTTAGGCGTTAGCGGGGGCGTCGGGGAGACCCAGTACTTC,CASSLGVSGGVGETQYF
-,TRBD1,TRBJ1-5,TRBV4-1,TGCGCCAGCAGCCAAGGGAGGGGGCGCGATCAGCCCCAGCATTTT,CASSQGRGRDQPQHF
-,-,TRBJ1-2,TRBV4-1,TGCGCCAGCAGCCGAGAAGAGACTTCGGACTATGGCTACACCTTC,CASSREETSDYGYTF
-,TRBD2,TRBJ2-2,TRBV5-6,TGTGCCAGCAGCTTGCCGGGACTACCGAACACCGGGGAGCTGTTTTTT,CASSLPGLPNTGELFF
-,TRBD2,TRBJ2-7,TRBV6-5,TGTGCCAGCAGTTATTCGGGACTAGTCTTCTCCTACGAGCAGTACTTC,CASSYSGLVFSYEQYF